Here is one T cell receptor (beta chain) with its context. In the original workflow: Estimated nucleated cell counts came from reference gene primer amplification. Clones were read by immunoSEQ multiplex PCR, and TCRdb kept only the in-frame ones, dropping some. V and J calls and clone size are given by that table; D and trimming were obtained from the DNA. Of just over 150,000 clones listed, approximately 92% are singletons. The CDR3 spans 18 residues. V gave up 1 base and J gave up 5 bases; unmatched junction bases: 14. CDR1 is MGHRA and CDR2 is YSYEKL in the germline V gene. This entry belongs to a study of blood T cell repertoires in COVID-19. On the study more broadly: The United States, Italy and Spain were the sources of the acute and convalescent COVID-19 samples. The analysed material was cDNA or gDNA that came from T cells, B-cell-depleted T cells, or PBMCs.

The chain couples TRBV4-1 to TRBJ2-1, with 7 positions matching TRBD2. The sample comprised peripheral blood. The sequence was obtained from a woman between 45 and 65 years old with acute or convalescent COVID-19. The CDR3 sequence is CASSQVGGSRIYDNEQFF. The CDR3 DNA reads TGCGCCAGCAGCCAAGTAGGCGGGAGTCGGATTTACGACAATGAGCAGTTCTTC.